The sequence of this TCR beta chain was determined in a study of T cells in narcolepsy. Broader study findings: Same-patient CSF and blood CD4+ T cell clonotypes included HCRT-specific and TRIB2-specific autoreactive ones. Healthy controls reportedly lacked the autoreactive clonotypes serially found in patients' blood. No autoreactive T cell clone sequences appeared in some memory CD4+ repertoires.

Points on this clone: Its antigen is undetermined.

Generated by immunoSEQ multiplex PCR, the TCRdb table keeps only in-frame clones and is missing some. The table has roughly 18,000 clones, 85% to 90% seen once. This CDR3 has 11 amino acids. Germline-derived CDR1 and CDR2 are DFQATT and SNEGSKA (reference sequence). The ends lost 7 bases at V and 4 bases at J; junction bases unmatched: 3. The TCR originated in a human donor in good health. V is TRBV20-1 and J is TRBJ1-2; TRBD1 matches at 7 bases. The source material was memory (CD45RA-) CD4+ T cells from blood. The CDR3: CSVQGPYGYTF. CDR3 in DNA: TGCAGTGTACAGGGGCCCTATGGCTACACCTTC.